This TCR beta chain is from a study of shared T cell receptors in the human thymus. Data came from immunoSEQ multiplex PCR; TCRdb stores just in-frame clones and leaves some out. The data hold around 340,000 clones, with 85% to 95% observed a single time. The germline gives CDR1 MNHEY, CDR2 SMNVEV (reference sequence). This CDR3 contains 19 residues. V was clipped by 5 bases and J by 0 bases, with 26 bases between them. The specimen sequenced was thymocytes. This chain connects TRBV27 to TRBJ2-7; D unresolved. This TCR came from a human donor. As DNA, the CDR3 is TGTGCCAGCAGTGTAATTGTCCTCCCGGCGGCAGACGGCTCCTACGAGCAGTACTTC. It specifies CASSVIVLPAADGSYEQYF.